This TCR beta chain was recovered during a study of CD8 T cells in Susac syndrome. Roughly 0.45 to 1 ug RNA was reverse transcribed with random hexamers. The authors amplified TCR beta CDR3 across 54 Vbeta and 13 Jbeta using immunoSEQ multiplex PCR. TCRdb re-analysed the immunoSEQ multiplex PCR reads in MiXCR, keeping a single row per CDR3 protein. The table has some 94,000 distinct CDR3 sequences, over 90% seen once. Concerning this clonotype itself: Its antigen is unidentified.

Study results and limitations: There was no clonal expansion in the CD4+ T cell repertoires of Susac syndrome.

Recently defined diagnostic criteria for definite or probable disease were fulfilled by Susac syndrome patients. TEMRA cells were FACS-enriched, unlike CD8+ and CD4+ T cells, which were negatively isolated. CDR1 is SGHTA, CDR2 FQGNSA, per germline. The length of the CDR3 is 13 residues. Trimming removed 2 bases at V and 3 bases at J, with 7 bases between. The rearrangement uses TRBV7-2 and TRBJ2-5; D unresolved. Sequencing was done on a sample of CD4+ T cells from PBMCs. The clonotype was recovered from a human donor with Susac syndrome. DNA of the CDR3: TGTGCCAGCAGCTTACCGGCGGAAGAGACCCAGTACTTC. Its protein is CASSLPAEETQYF.